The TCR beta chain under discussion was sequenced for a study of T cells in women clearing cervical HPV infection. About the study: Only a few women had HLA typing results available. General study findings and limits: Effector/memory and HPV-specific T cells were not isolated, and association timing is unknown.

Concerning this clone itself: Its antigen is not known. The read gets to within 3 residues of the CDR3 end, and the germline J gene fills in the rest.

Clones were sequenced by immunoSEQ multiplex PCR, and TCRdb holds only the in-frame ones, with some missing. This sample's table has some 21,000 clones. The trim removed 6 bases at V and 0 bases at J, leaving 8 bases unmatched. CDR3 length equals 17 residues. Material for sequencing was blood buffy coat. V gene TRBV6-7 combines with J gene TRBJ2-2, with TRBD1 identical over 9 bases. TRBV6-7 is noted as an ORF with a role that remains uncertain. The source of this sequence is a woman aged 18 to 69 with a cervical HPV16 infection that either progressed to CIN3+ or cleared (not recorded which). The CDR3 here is CASSRDRESANTGELFF. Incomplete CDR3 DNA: TGTGCCAGCAGCCGGGACAGGGAGTCCGCGAACACCGGGGAG.